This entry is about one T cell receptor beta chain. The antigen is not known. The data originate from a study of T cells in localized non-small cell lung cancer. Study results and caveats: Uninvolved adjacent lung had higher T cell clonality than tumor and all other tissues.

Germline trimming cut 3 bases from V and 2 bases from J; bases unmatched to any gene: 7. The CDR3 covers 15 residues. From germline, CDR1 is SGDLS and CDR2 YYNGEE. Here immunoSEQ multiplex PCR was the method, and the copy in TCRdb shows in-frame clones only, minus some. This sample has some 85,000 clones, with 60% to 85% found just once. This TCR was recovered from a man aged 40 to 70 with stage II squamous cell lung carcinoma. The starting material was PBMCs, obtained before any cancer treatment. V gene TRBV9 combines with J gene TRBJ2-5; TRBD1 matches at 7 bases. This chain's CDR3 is CASSALGGQQETQYF. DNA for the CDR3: TGTGCCAGCAGCGCCCTAGGGGGCCAACAAGAGACCCAGTACTTC.